Listed below are T cell receptor beta chains from one sample, sequenced in a study of T cells in Graves' hyperthyroidism and ophthalmopathy. TCRdb analysed the multiplex PCR reads with MiXCR anew, one entry per CDR3 protein. The data hold hundreds of thousands of distinct CDR3 sequences, with about 45% observed a single time. The specimen sequenced was peripheral blood or thyroid tissue (not recorded which). The origin of the receptors is an adult man with Graves' disease, either hyperthyroidism or ophthalmopathy (not recorded which). The CDR3 runs from the conserved cysteine through the conserved F or W. D genes are given only for firm matches. Rows give clone size only sometimes, using once, few, many, or a class for an expanded clone.

clone size,J gene,D gene,V gene,CDR3 DNA,CDR3 protein
few,TRBJ1-3,NA,TRBV7-6,TGTGCCAGCAGCTTAGGGGACGGAAGCTCTGGAAACACCATATATTTT,CASSLGDGSSGNTIYF
NA,TRBJ2-7,TRBD2,TRBV10-2,TGCGCCACCAGGGCTAGCGGGAGTGCCGAGCAGTACTTC,CATRASGSAEQYF
NA,TRBJ1-1,NA,TRBV6-1,TGTGCCAGCAGTAGAGGGAGGGGCACTGAAGCTTTCTTT,CASSRGRGTEAFF
NA,TRBJ1-1,TRBD1,TRBV24-1,TGTGCCACGACAGGGGGTCGCAGCGCTGAAGCTTTCTTT,CATTGGRSAEAFF
many,TRBJ1-2,NA,TRBV2,TGTGCCAGCATCGTCCTACAGAACTCTAACTATGGCTACACCTTC,CASIVLQNSNYGYTF
few,TRBJ1-2,NA,TRBV20-1,TGCAGTGCTAGTACAGGGATTAACTATGGCTACACCTTC,CSASTGINYGYTF
NA,TRBJ2-7,NA,TRBV6-5,TGTGCCTCTGGACTAACCTACGAGCAGTACTTC,CASGLTYEQYF
many,TRBJ2-5,NA,TRBV10-3,TGTGCCATCAGTAAGAAGGCGAGCGGAGTGGAGACCCAGTACTTC,CAISKKASGVETQYF
many,TRBJ1-1,TRBD1,TRBV19,TGTGCCAGTAACGCGGACAGGCTATACACTGAAGCTTTCTTT,CASNADRLYTEAFF
NA,TRBJ1-3,NA,TRBV2,TGTGCCAGCAGCCAAGCGGGCAGCCCTGGAAACACCATATATTTT,CASSQAGSPGNTIYF
once,TRBJ1-5,NA,TRBV20-1,TGCAGTGCTAGCGGGGAAGGCAATCAGCCCCAGCATTTT,CSASGEGNQPQHF
many,TRBJ1-3,NA,TRBV9,TGTGCCAGCAGCGCGGGGTGGGACCCTGTTGGCACCATATATTTT,CASSAGWDPVGTIYF
NA,TRBJ1-1,NA,TRBV7-9,TGTGCCAGCAGTTCCCGACAGACTGAAGCTTTCTTT,CASSSRQTEAFF
many,TRBJ2-5,TRBD1,TRBV7-3,TGTGCCAGCAGCTCTAACGCGGGACAGGGAGAGACCCAGTACTTC,CASSSNAGQGETQYF
few,TRBJ1-1,NA,TRBV5-1,TGCGCCAGCAGCACTCACATCGGGATGAACACTGAAGCTTTCTTT,CASSTHIGMNTEAFF
few,TRBJ1-1,NA,TRBV3-1,TGTGCCAGCAGCCATGCCATGAACACTGAAGCTTTCTTT,CASSHAMNTEAFF
NA,TRBJ1-1,NA,TRBV6-1,TGTGCCAGCAGTCTTGGGGTAGGCACATCGAACACTGAAGCTTTCTTT,CASSLGVGTSNTEAFF
NA,TRBJ1-4,TRBD1,TRBV7-9,TGTGCCAGCAGCTTGTCCAGGGGGTTTAGTGAAAAACTGTTTTTT,CASSLSRGFSEKLFF
NA,TRBJ2-7,NA,TRBV2,TGTGCCAGCAGTGAAAGGTGGGGGCTACCGAGGTACGAGCAGTACTTC,CASSERWGLPRYEQYF
NA,TRBJ2-5,NA,TRBV12-3/TRBV12-4,TGTGCCAGCAGTCTTGGCCGGGAAGAGGCCCAGTACTTC,CASSLGREEAQYF
NA,TRBJ1-2,NA,TRBV12-3/TRBV12-4,TGTGCCAGCAGCCAAGAGAGGGCGGGGTTCACCTTC,CASSQERAGFTF
NA,TRBJ1-5,NA,TRBV20-1,TGCAGTGCCAGCAGCCCCGCCCGGGCAGGCCCATCGCCCCAGCATTTT,CSASSPARAGPSPQHF
few,TRBJ2-7,TRBD2,TRBV5-8,TGTGCCAGCAGCAAAAACCCCGGGACTAGCTACGAGCAGTACTTC,CASSKNPGTSYEQYF
NA,TRBJ1-1,NA,TRBV9,TGTGCCAGCAGCGGAGGGGGACGGGACACTGAAGCTTTCTTT,CASSGGGRDTEAFF
few,TRBJ1-2,NA,TRBV7-9,TGTGCCAGCAGCGACCGGTTGGAGGTGAACTATGGCTACACCTTC,CASSDRLEVNYGYTF
NA,TRBJ1-1,NA,TRBV5-1,TGCGCCAGCAGCGTCCCCCAGCAGCGGTCTGAAGCTTTCTTT,CASSVPQQRSEAFF
many,TRBJ1-4,NA,TRBV29-1,TGCAGCGTTGAGCAGGATGGGGGGAATGAAAAACTGTTTTTT,CSVEQDGGNEKLFF
NA,TRBJ1-5,NA,TRBV25-1,TGTGCCAGCAGTGTGAGAGCGGGCGATCAGCCCCAGCATTTT,CASSVRAGDQPQHF
NA,TRBJ2-5,NA,TRBV7-3,TGTGCCAGCAGCTTCGAGGTTGGGGAGACCCAGTACTTC,CASSFEVGETQYF
few,TRBJ1-2,NA,TRBV20-1,TGCAGTGCCACTGTGGGGTATGATGGCTACACCTTC,CSATVGYDGYTF
few,TRBJ1-1,NA,TRBV12-3/TRBV12-4,TGTGCCAGCAGTTCTCGAGGACAGTTTGAAGCTTTCTTT,CASSSRGQFEAFF
few,TRBJ1-6,NA,TRBV6-6,TGTGCCAGCAGTTCGGGGCAGGGGAGCTCTTCCCATAATTCACCCCTCCACTTT,CASSSGQGSSSHNSPLHF
many,TRBJ1-6,TRBD1,TRBV19,TGTGCCAGTAGTAAAGACAGGGTTGCCTCACCCCTCCACTTT,CASSKDRVASPLHF
many,TRBJ2-7,NA,TRBV7-9,TGTGCCAGCAGCCCCAGGGACAACTCCTACGAGCAGTACTTC,CASSPRDNSYEQYF
once,TRBJ1-2,NA,TRBV7-2,TGTGCCAGCACCCCGGGGGACACCTATGGCTACACCTTC,CASTPGDTYGYTF
few,TRBJ1-5,NA,TRBV4-1,TGCGCCAGCAGCCCCCCCCCGGTACATTTT,CASSPPPVHF
NA,TRBJ1-5,NA,TRBV29-1,TGCAGCCAAGTCGAGGGATCATACAATCAGCCCCAGCATTTT,CSQVEGSYNQPQHF
NA,TRBJ2-7,TRBD2,TRBV7-9,TGTGCCAGCAGCATGGGACTAGCGGGAGGGCCCTCCTACGAGCAGTACTTC,CASSMGLAGGPSYEQYF
NA,TRBJ2-5,TRBD2,TRBV7-9,TGTGCCAGCAGCGGGCGGGGGGGAGGTACTCAGTACTTC,CASSGRGGGTQYF
many,TRBJ1-5,NA,TRBV7-2,TGTGCCAGCAGCCCCGGCGACTATCAGCCCCAGCATTTT,CASSPGDYQPQHF
many,TRBJ1-1,NA,TRBV29-1,TGCAGCGTTGATGGGCAGAAATTTGAAGCTTTCTTT,CSVDGQKFEAFF
many,TRBJ1-3,NA,TRBV7-9,TGTGCCAGCAGCGAGACAGGTGGAAACACCATATATTTT,CASSETGGNTIYF
NA,TRBJ1-1,NA,TRBV11-3,TGTGCCAGCAGCGTCGGGGAGGACACCATGAACACTGAAGCTTTCTTT,CASSVGEDTMNTEAFF
many,TRBJ2-5,TRBD1,TRBV29-1,TGCAGCGTTCTGGGACAGGGGAAAATGGAGACCCAGTACTTC,CSVLGQGKMETQYF
few,TRBJ1-5,NA,TRBV19,TGTGCCAGTCACAAGAGGTATAGCAATCAGCCCCAGCATTTT,CASHKRYSNQPQHF
NA,TRBJ1-5,NA,TRBV20-1,TGCAGTGCTAGAGATCCGACTCCCGCATCCAATCAGCCCCAGCATTTT,CSARDPTPASNQPQHF
NA,TRBJ2-7,NA,TRBV20-1,TGCAGTGCTAGAGAAGGACGGACCTACGAGCAGTACTTC,CSAREGRTYEQYF
many,TRBJ1-2,TRBD1,TRBV12-3/TRBV12-4,TGTGCCAGCAGTTTGACAGGGGTACATGGCTACACCTTC,CASSLTGVHGYTF
NA,TRBJ1-4,TRBD1,TRBV4-1,TGCGCCAGCAGCCCTACTACAGGGGGCGTAGGGGAAAAACTGTTTTTT,CASSPTTGGVGEKLFF
many,TRBJ2-5,NA,TRBV29-1,TGCAGCGCTTCCAGGGGCAAGGAGACCCAGTACTTC,CSASRGKETQYF
NA,TRBJ2-2,TRBD1,TRBV7-9,TGTGCCAGCAGCTTCGCGACAGGGGGCGCGAACACCGGGGAGCTGTTTTTT,CASSFATGGANTGELFF
many,TRBJ2-7,NA,TRBV10-1,TGCGCCAGCAGTGAGTCAGGGGGACACCCATCCTACGAGCAGTACTTC,CASSESGGHPSYEQYF
NA,TRBJ2-7,NA,TRBV20-1,TGCAGTGCTAGAGATGGGTATGGGGGGCGCCTTTACGAGCAGTACTTC,CSARDGYGGRLYEQYF